The 18 T cell receptor beta chains listed next were all sequenced from one sample in a study of blood T cell repertoires in COVID-19 (TCRdb year 2020). Libraries came from the immunoSEQ multiplex PCR assay. As stored in TCRdb, this immuneACCESS dataset retains in-frame rearrangements with V and J assigned. A fraction of the clones does not appear; measured against another copy, unresolved V genes explain less than half of the discrepancy, and the remainder lacks a known reason. This sample has under 200,000 clones in its table, and approximately 79% of those were observed once. The top ten clones comprise about 5.5% of the sample. The sample consisted of PBMCs or T cells enriched from blood (not recorded which). These TCRs come from a woman aged 60 to 75 with acute COVID-19.

In this sample, this clone turned up once. The chain is built from TRBV9 and TRBJ1-6; the D gene is possibly TRBD1 (6 bases). Germline V CDR1 and CDR2: SGDLS, YYNGEE. The CDR3 runs to 15 residues. V gave up 5 bases and J gave up 7 bases, with 16 bases separating them. The CDR3 DNA is TGTGCCAGCAGTGCATGGGGGGGCGTAAATTCACCCCTCCACTTT. Translated, it gives CASSAWGGVNSPLHF.

This chain joins TRBV2 and TRBJ2-3; D is ambiguous. Germline CDR1 and CDR2: SNHLY and FYNNEI. The CDR3 sequence is 11 residues long. Trimming shortened V by 5 bases and J by 14 bases, and 14 bases separated the two germline ends. CDR3 nucleotide sequence: TGTGCCAGCAGTACCGGATCGAGGCGGTATTTT. Amino acid sequence: CASSTGSRRYF.

This clone was counted at least ten times. The V gene is TRBV12-5, the J gene TRBJ1-5, with D possibly matching TRBD1 (5 bases). V dropped 7 bases and J dropped 3 bases, with 16 bases sitting between them. Germline V gives CDR1 LGHNT, CDR2 FRNRAP. The CDR3 covers 15 residues. In DNA, the CDR3 is TGTGCTAGTGCAAAATCGGGGGGAAACAATCAGCCCCAGCATTTT. Amino acids: CASAKSGGNNQPQHF.

This chain uses TRBV5-1 with TRBJ2-2; D is ambiguous. Germline CDR1 reads SGHRS; CDR2 reads YFSETQ. The CDR3 totals 14 residues. V gave up 1 base and J gave up 1 base, with 5 bases separating them. The CDR3 nucleotides are TGCGCCAGCAGCTTGACGGTGAACACCGGGGAGCTGTTTTTT. Translation gives CASSLTVNTGELFF.

The gene calls are TRBV19 and TRBJ1-2; D possibly corresponds to TRBD1 (6 bases). The V and J ends lost 4 bases and 0 bases respectively, with 12 bases between them. The CDR3 totals 15 residues. From germline, CDR1 is LNHDA and CDR2 SQIVND (reference sequence). CDR3 region: CASSREQGPNYGYTF. In nucleotides, the CDR3 is TGTGCCAGTAGTAGGGAACAGGGCCCTAACTATGGCTACACCTTC.

The rearrangement joins TRBV3-1 (or the pseudogene TRBV3-2) to TRBJ1-6; D call uncertain. The germline CDR1 and CDR2 sequences are LGHDT and YNNKEL (reference sequence). This CDR3 spans 16 amino acids. Trimming stripped 0 bases from V and 8 bases from J, with 14 bases between. CDR3 sequence (DNA): TGTGCCAGCAGCCAAGATCTTTTCAGTAATCATTCACCCCTCCACTTT. As protein: CASSQDLFSNHSPLHF.

The chain carries TRBV27 and TRBJ2-1, with D unresolved. This CDR3 spans 11 amino acids. V lost 6 bases, J lost 6 bases, and 6 bases lay in between. Germline V lookup: CDR1 MNHEY, CDR2 SMNVEV (reference sequence). In nucleotides, the CDR3 is TGTGCCAGCAGGGCTCTCAATGAGCAGTTCTTC. The encoded protein is CASRALNEQFF.

Here the CDR3 reads CASSFLGQGAHSGNTIYF. CDR3 DNA sequence: TGTGCCAGCAGCTTCCTTGGACAGGGAGCCCACTCTGGAAACACCATATATTTT. The chain has TRBV7-6 and TRBJ1-3; 8 nucleotides align to TRBD1. Germline CDR1 and CDR2: SGHVS and FNYEAQ. The CDR3 length is 18 residues. After removal of 3 bases from V and 0 bases from J, the junction contained 10 bases not matched to a gene. The full variable domain, rest sourced from reference TRBV7-6 and TRBJ1-3, is GAGVSQSPRYKVTKRGQDVALRCDPISGHVSLYWYRQALGQGPEFLTYFNYEAQQDKSGLPNDRFSAERPEGSISTLTIQRTEQRDSAMYRCASSFLGQGAHSGNTIYFGEGSWLTVV.

The table lists this clone with a few counts. The chain couples TRBV7-2 to TRBJ1-6; D gene unclear. Germline CDR1 SGHTA, CDR2 FQGNSA. The CDR3 totals 18 residues. Trimming took off 5 bases at V and 0 bases at J, with 17 bases between the two ends. CDR3 protein: CASSLSLSGSSYNSPLHF. For the CDR3, the DNA is TGTGCCAGCAGCCTATCTCTCTCGGGGAGCTCCTATAATTCACCCCTCCACTTT.

The chain is built from TRBV4-3 and TRBJ1-5; D is uncertain. Trimming stripped 0 bases from V and 4 bases from J, with 10 bases between. The CDR3 runs 15 residues. The germline V gene has CDR1 LGHNA and CDR2 YSLEER. CDR3 sequence reads: CASSQDPRRNQPQHF. The CDR3 DNA sequence: TGCGCCAGCAGCCAAGACCCACGGAGAAATCAGCCCCAGCATTTT.

The rearrangement uses TRBV6-5 and TRBJ1-2; D unresolved. The length of the CDR3 is 15 residues. The germline CDR1 and CDR2 sequences are MNHEY and SVGAGI. The V gene lost 6 bases and the J gene lost 2 bases, with 16 bases spanning the gap. The CDR3 sequence is CASSRATQSNYGYTF. The CDR3 DNA sequence: TGTGCCAGCAGCCGCGCCACACAGAGCAACTATGGCTACACCTTC.

This chain uses TRBV9 with TRBJ2-2; no reliable D call. Germline V gene data show CDR1 as SGDLS and CDR2 as YYNGEE. Trimming pared 0 bases from V and 3 bases from J, leaving 3 bases between. The CDR3 consists of 13 residues. The CDR3 region has the DNA TGTGCCAGCAGCGTAGCGGACACCGGGGAGCTGTTTTTT. Its protein product is CASSVADTGELFF.

The rearrangement links TRBV29-1 to TRBJ2-3; 11 bases are a match to TRBD2. This CDR3 has 16 residues. CDR1 is SQVTM, CDR2 ANQGSEA, per germline. With V trimmed by 7 bases and J by 2 bases, 11 bases remained unmatched. CDR3 sequence: CSALGLAAIHTDTQYF. DNA of the CDR3: TGCAGCGCCTTGGGACTAGCGGCGATTCACACAGATACGCAGTATTTT.

This chain uses TRBV6-5 with TRBJ1-5, with TRBD1 matching 10 bases. Germline V lookup: CDR1 MNHEY, CDR2 SVGAGI. V gave up 8 bases and J gave up 4 bases; unmatched junction bases: 8. The CDR3 extends over 15 amino acids. Here the CDR3 reads CASRRGQGSNQPQHF. The CDR3 region has the DNA TGTGCCAGCCGGAGGGGACAGGGGAGTAATCAGCCCCAGCATTTT.

This chain joins TRBV18 and TRBJ1-6; 7 bases are a match to TRBD1. Unmatched junction bases numbered 5, after V lost 6 bases and J lost 6 bases. There are 14 residues in the CDR3. The V gene's germline CDR1 is KGHSH and CDR2 LQKENI. The chain's CDR3 is CASSPGQINSPLHF. The CDR3 DNA sequence: TGTGCCAGCTCGCCGGGACAGATTAATTCACCCCTCCACTTT. Full variable domain (remainder filled in from reference TRBV18 and TRBJ1-6): NAGVMQNPRHLVRRRGQEARLRCSPMKGHSHVYWYRQLPEEGLKFMVYLQKENIIDESGMPKERFSAEFPKEGPSILRIQQVVRGDSAAYFCASSPGQINSPLHFGNGTRLTVT.

The rearrangement uses TRBV5-1 and TRBJ2-7; D remains ambiguous. Trimming cost V 0 bases and J 1 base, with 5 bases left between them. CDR1 is SGHRS and CDR2 is YFSETQ in the germline V gene. The CDR3 contains 13 residues. CDR3 in DNA: TGCGCCAGCAGCTTGGTACGGTCCTACGAGCAGTACTTC. It is translated as CASSLVRSYEQYF.

The gene calls are TRBV10-2 and TRBJ1-4; D is uncertain. The germline gives CDR1 WSHSY, CDR2 SAAADI. Trimming took 4 bases from V and 5 from J, leaving 8 bases between them. CDR3 size: 13 residues. As DNA, the CDR3 is TGCGCCAGCAGTGGACTTAGAAATGAAAAACTGTTTTTT. It is translated as CASSGLRNEKLFF.

The chain links TRBV28 to TRBJ1-1; D might be TRBD1 (5 bases). Trimming stripped 8 bases from V and 4 bases from J, with 23 bases between. The CDR3 is 16 amino acids. CDR1 is MDHEN and CDR2 is SYDVKM in the germline V gene. CDR3 protein: CASRTGGDGTRTEAFF. The CDR3 nucleotides read TGTGCCAGCCGAACCGGGGGGGATGGAACTCGCACTGAAGCTTTCTTT.